These 29 T cell receptor beta chains were sequenced from one sample in a study of beta chain features in type 1 diabetes (dated by TCRdb to between 2017 and 2018). The library was prepared using the immunoSEQ multiplex PCR assay. The entire amount of isolated RNA was reverse transcribed using the High Capacity cDNA Reverse Transcription Kit, so the sequenced TCRB transcripts were expressed ones. This immuneACCESS table, as held by TCRdb, lists in-frame sequences with V and J called but not all clones. Of the missing ones, under half trace to an unresolved V gene in checked studies; the others have no known cause. In this sample the table shows 160,000 or so clones, 7% to 10% of which occur a single time. Clones ranked in the top ten supply about 2.1% of the sample. The sample consisted of central memory CD4+ T cells from blood. The receptors stem from a woman aged 18-30 years in good health.

The chain is built from TRBV15 and TRBJ2-5; tentatively, D is TRBD1 (6 bases). The CDR3 extends over 15 amino acids. Trimming removed 0 bases at V and 5 bases at J, with 13 bases between. Germline CDR1 LNHNV, CDR2 YYDKDF (reference sequence). The CDR3 coding sequence is TGTGCCACCAGCAGAGATAGGGACACCAGGGAGACCCAGTACTTC. Its translation: CATSRDRDTRETQYF.

In its sample, this clone was seen a few times. The J gene is TRBJ2-7, the V gene TRBV13; D perhaps matches TRBD1 (5 bases). The CDR3 runs to 15 residues. The V and J ends lost 5 bases and 0 bases respectively, with 14 bases between them. Germline CDR1 is PRHDT and CDR2 is FYEKMQ (reference sequence). CDR3 nucleotides: TGTGCCAGCAGCCCCGACCCAGGGAACTCCTACGAGCAGTACTTC. Amino acid sequence: CASSPDPGNSYEQYF.

V gene TRBV5-4 combines with J gene TRBJ2-7, with a tentative D call TRBD2 (5 bases). Germline loops: CDR1 SGHNT, CDR2 YYREEE (reference sequence). The CDR3 has 13 residues. The V end was cut by 6 bases, the J end by 6 bases, with 16 bases between. CDR3 sequence: CASTFFEGSEQYF. CDR3 coding DNA: TGTGCCAGCACCTTCTTCGAAGGGAGCGAGCAGTACTTC.

Only a few counts were recorded for this clone. V gene TRBV4-3 combines with J gene TRBJ2-1, with 11 bases fitting TRBD2. Unmatched junction bases numbered 8, after V lost 0 bases and J lost 7 bases. This CDR3 contains 17 residues. Germline V gene lookup returns CDR1 LGHNA and CDR2 YSLEER. This chain's CDR3 is CASSQDIAGGRKNEQFF. CDR3 nucleotides: TGCGCCAGCAGCCAAGATATAGCGGGGGGGCGAAAGAATGAGCAGTTCTTC.

As concerns this clone: At one of its ends the junction is not consistent with the germline gene, which may arise from a read error. This sequence joins TRBV30 and TRBJ2-1, with D possibly being TRBD1 (6 bases). The germline V gene has CDR1 GTSNPN and CDR2 SVGIG (reference sequence). The CDR3 is 15 residues long. CDR3 region: CAGRGGPRGYNEQFF. The CDR3 region has the DNA TGTGCCGGGAGAGGGGGTCCTAGGGGGTACAATGAGCAGTTCTTC.

This clone showed up just a few times. The chain combines TRBV5-1 with TRBJ2-7; D might be TRBD2 (8 bases). CDR3 length: 14 residues. The V and J ends lost 4 bases and 1 base respectively, with 12 bases between them. Germline CDR1 SGHRS, CDR2 YFSETQ. The CDR3 protein is CASSREGQSYEQYF. In nucleotides, the CDR3 is TGCGCCAGCAGCCGGGAGGGACAGTCCTACGAGCAGTACTTC.

The chain carries TRBV29-1 and TRBJ2-3, with a tentative D call TRBD1 (5 bases). CDR3 length equals 12 residues. Germline V gene sequence: CDR1 SQVTM, CDR2 ANQGSEA. The V end lost 6 bases, the J end lost 2 bases, and 9 bases lay between the germline ends. The CDR3 DNA follows: TGCAGCGTCGAGACAGTCACAGATACGCAGTATTTT. This encodes CSVETVTDTQYF.

This clone turned up a few times. The V and J genes are TRBV28 and TRBJ1-1; D is ambiguous. The CDR3 contains 13 residues. V was cut by 6 bases and J by 1 base, with 9 bases left in between. Germline CDR1 MDHEN, CDR2 SYDVKM. CDR3 sequence reads: CASRTPTNTEAFF. CDR3 bases: TGTGCCAGCAGAACACCAACGAACACTGAAGCTTTCTTT. Drawing the rest from reference TRBV28 and TRBJ1-1, the complete variable domain is DVKVTQSSRYLVKRTGEKVFLECVQDMDHENMFWYRQDPGLGLRLIYFSYDVKMKEKGDIPEGYSVSREKKERFSLILESASTNQTSMYLCASRTPTNTEAFFGQGTRLTVV.

J is TRBJ2-1 and V is TRBV30; maybe TRBD1 (5 bases). From germline, CDR1 is GTSNPN and CDR2 SVGIG (reference sequence). The V gene lost 2 bases and the J gene lost 2 bases, with 7 bases spanning the gap. This CDR3 has 13 residues. This chain's CDR3 is CAWSQGTYNEQFF. In nucleotides, the CDR3 is TGTGCCTGGAGTCAGGGCACCTACAATGAGCAGTTCTTC.

The CDR3 sequence is CASESPDEQFF. Written as DNA, the CDR3 is TGTGCCAGCGAGAGTCCGGATGAGCAGTTCTTC. This chain uses TRBV2 with TRBJ2-1; D gene unclear. The germline V gene has CDR1 SNHLY and CDR2 FYNNEI. The V end was cut by 8 bases, the J end by 8 bases, with 10 bases between. The CDR3 contains 11 residues. The entire variable domain, with the rest obtained from reference TRBV2 and TRBJ2-1, is as follows: EPEVTQTPSHQVTQMGQEVILRCVPISNHLYFYWYRQILGQKVEFLVSFYNNEISEKSEIFDDQFSVERPDGSNFTLKIRSTKLEDSAMYFCASESPDEQFFGPGTRLTVL.

This clone was seen repeatedly, ten times or more. This chain links TRBV7-2 with TRBJ2-3; D is ambiguous. Germline assignment: CDR1 SGHTA and CDR2 FQGNSA. The CDR3 is 12 residues long. V gave up 2 bases and J gave up 6 bases, with 6 bases separating them. The CDR3 DNA is TGTGCCAGCAGCTTACGGTGGGATACGCAGTATTTT. Its translation: CASSLRWDTQYF. Based on the CDR3 plus reference TRBV7-2 and TRBJ2-3, the full variable domain is GAGVSQSPSNKVTEKGKDVELRCDPISGHTALYWYRQSLGQGLEFLIYFQGNSAPDKSGLPSDRFSAERTGGSVSTLTIQRTQQEDSAVYLCASSLRWDTQYFGPGTRLTVL.

This clone was seen at least ten times. The chain links TRBV5-1 to TRBJ2-1; 12 nucleotides line up with TRBD1. V lost 4 bases, J lost 6 bases, and 5 bases stayed unmatched. CDR3 length: 15 amino acids. Germline CDR1 and CDR2: SGHRS and YFSETQ. CDR3: CASSQGDRGPNEQFF. The CDR3, as DNA: TGCGCCAGCAGCCAGGGGGACAGGGGGCCCAATGAGCAGTTCTTC.

The rearrangement links TRBV6-6 to TRBJ1-1; TRBD1 might be the D (6 bases). Germline CDR1 is MNHNY and CDR2 is SVGAGI (reference sequence). The CDR3 covers 14 residues. Deletions cut 4 bases from V and 1 base from J, with 10 bases between. The DNA for the CDR3 is TGTGCCAGCAGTTCCGCGGACAGGAACACTGAAGCTTTCTTT. It yields the protein CASSSADRNTEAFF.

This clone has only a few counts. This rearrangement joins TRBV6-6 to TRBJ1-2, with D perhaps TRBD1 (5 bases). The CDR3 spans 15 residues. Germline CDR1 MNHNY, CDR2 SVGAGI (reference sequence). Trimming left V 3 bases short and J 6 bases short, with 17 bases between. In DNA, the CDR3 is TGTGCCAGCAGTTATAGTCGGGGCGGGAAGAATGGCTACACCTTC. Translation gives CASSYSRGGKNGYTF.

A few counts support this clone. The chain has TRBV27 and TRBJ2-7; 7 bases are shared with TRBD1. V shed 5 bases and J 0 bases; nucleotides not matched to a gene: 10. From germline, CDR1 is MNHEY and CDR2 SMNVEV (reference sequence). The CDR3 runs to 16 residues. The CDR3 DNA follows: TGTGCCAGCAGTCCCCGGACAGGTCAGAGCTCCTACGAGCAGTACTTC. Its translation: CASSPRTGQSSYEQYF.

In its sample, this clone was seen a few times. This rearrangement joins TRBV18 to TRBJ2-5; D not resolved. Per germline, CDR1 KGHSH and CDR2 LQKENI. V lost 3 bases and J 7 bases, leaving 18 bases between the germline ends. This CDR3 has 15 residues. The CDR3 DNA reads TGTGCCAGCTCACCGACGCACGGAGCCAGTGGGACCCAGTACTTC. This codes for CASSPTHGASGTQYF. Combining the CDR3 with reference TRBV18 and TRBJ2-5 gives the whole variable domain NAGVMQNPRHLVRRRGQEARLRCSPMKGHSHVYWYRQLPEEGLKFMVYLQKENIIDESGMPKERFSAEFPKEGPSILRIQQVVRGDSAAYFCASSPTHGASGTQYFGPGTRLLVL.

V gene TRBV7-3 combines with J gene TRBJ2-3, with TRBD1 as a possible D gene (5 bases). The germline gives CDR1 SGHTA, CDR2 FQGTGA. Between the trimmed V and J ends, which lost 3 bases and 2 bases, there was a span of 12 bases. This CDR3 has 15 residues. CDR3 nucleotide sequence: TGTGCCAGCAGCTTCAGAAGGGGCCACACAGATACGCAGTATTTT. Its translation: CASSFRRGHTDTQYF.

There are a few counts of this clone. The J gene is TRBJ1-1, the V gene TRBV2; 9 positions match TRBD1. Germline CDR1 is SNHLY and CDR2 is FYNNEI. Trimming removed 6 bases from V and 10 bases from J; junction bases left unmatched: 3. The CDR3 is 11 amino acids. The CDR3 sequence: CASRATGGAFF. The DNA of the CDR3 is TGTGCCAGCAGGGCGACAGGGGGAGCTTTCTTT.

The chain employs TRBV7-8 and TRBJ2-7, with TRBD1 identical over 8 bases. V was clipped by 5 bases and J by 6 bases; unmatched bases: 9. The CDR3 contains 14 residues. The V gene's germline CDR1 is SGHVS and CDR2 FQNEAQ. The CDR3 nucleotides read TGTGCCAGCAGCGCGGACAGGGATGGAGGCGAGCAGTACTTC. Translation gives CASSADRDGGEQYF.

This clone was picked up a small number of times. Its ends do not fully match the called genes, so a read error is possible. The rearrangement links TRBV7-7 to TRBJ2-2; unclear D gene. CDR1 and CDR2 from the germline V gene are SSHAT and FNYEAQ (reference sequence). This CDR3 is built from 16 residues. The CDR3 nucleotides are TGTGCTAGCAGCCCGACATCTACAAAAAACACCGGGGAGCTGTTTTTT. Protein: CASSPTSTKNTGELFF.

This rearrangement joins TRBV11-2 to TRBJ2-5; D is undetermined. Per germline, CDR1 SGHAT and CDR2 FQNNGV. This CDR3 comprises 13 residues. V shed 1 base and J shed 2 bases, with 5 bases lying between them. The CDR3 here is CASSLGAQETQYF. The CDR3 bases are TGTGCCAGCAGCTTAGGCGCTCAAGAGACCCAGTACTTC.

The chain links TRBV5-8 to TRBJ1-2; D is uncertain. This CDR3 comprises 14 residues. The V end was cut by 2 bases, the J end by 4 bases, with 12 bases between. Germline CDR1 reads SGHTS; CDR2 reads YDEGEE. The CDR3 region is CASSLRNSGYGYTF. Written as DNA, the CDR3 is TGTGCCAGCAGCTTAAGAAACAGCGGCTATGGCTACACCTTC.

This clone appeared a few times. The V call is TRBV19, the J call TRBJ1-1; TRBD1 might be the D (6 bases). The CDR3 is 16 residues long. The V and J ends lost 3 bases and 1 base respectively, with 15 bases between them. CDR1 LNHDA and CDR2 SQIVND come from the germline V gene (reference sequence). The CDR3 DNA reads as TGTGCCAGTAGTATCAGGGGTGGGACACAGAACACTGAAGCTTTCTTT. This translates into CASSIRGGTQNTEAFF.

This clone was detected ten times or more. The V call is TRBV11-1, the J call TRBJ1-4; 8 bases match TRBD1. CDR1 is SGHAT and CDR2 is FQDESV in the germline V gene (reference sequence). The ends lost 3 bases at V and 8 bases at J; junction bases unmatched: 5. The CDR3 covers 14 residues. This CDR3 reads CASSFGQGREKLFF. Here the CDR3 DNA reads TGTGCCAGCAGCTTCGGACAGGGACGGGAAAAACTGTTTTTT.

This clone has more than one count but fewer than ten. The chain links TRBV25-1 to TRBJ2-1; D is possibly TRBD1 (5 bases). The CDR3 length is 14 residues. The V end was cut by 5 bases, the J end by 7 bases, with 15 bases between. Germline V gene lookup returns CDR1 MGHDK and CDR2 SYGVNS. CDR3 in DNA: TGTGCCAGCAGTACAACTCTTAGGGGTAATGAGCAGTTCTTC. It encodes CASSTTLRGNEQFF.

The chain recombines TRBV19 with TRBJ2-7; 8 bases match TRBD2. Germline CDR1 is LNHDA and CDR2 is SQIVND (reference sequence). CDR3 size: 16 residues. The junction had 12 bases not matched to a gene; V was cut back by 4 bases and J by 4 bases. CDR3 protein: CASSKREGAGGYEQYF. CDR3 bases: TGTGCCAGTAGTAAGAGAGAAGGGGCGGGAGGATACGAGCAGTACTTC.

This rearrangement joins TRBV9 to TRBJ2-1; tentative D call: TRBD2 (6 bases). The CDR3 is 15 residues long. Trimming left V 4 bases short and J 3 bases short, with 14 bases between. CDR1 is SGDLS, CDR2 YYNGEE, per germline. Written as DNA, the CDR3 is TGTGCCAGCAGCCCTGTAGCGGCGTTCTACAATGAGCAGTTCTTC. This encodes CASSPVAAFYNEQFF.

This clone was seen a handful of times. V is TRBV2 and J is TRBJ1-1; D unclear. Germline CDR1 and CDR2: SNHLY and FYNNEI. V lost 6 bases and J 1 base, leaving 9 bases between the germline ends. CDR3 length: 13 amino acids. The CDR3 DNA reads TGTGCCAGCAGCCACACGAAGAACACTGAAGCTTTCTTT. Encoded protein: CASSHTKNTEAFF.

This clone came up a few times. The chain recombines TRBV7-2 with TRBJ1-2; 7 bases map to TRBD1. V was clipped by 1 base and J by 8 bases; unmatched bases: 7. The V gene's germline CDR1 is SGHTA and CDR2 FQGNSA. This CDR3 is 14 amino acids long. CDR3 amino acids: CASSLDYTGEGYTF. CDR3 DNA sequence: TGTGCCAGCAGCTTAGATTACACAGGGGAGGGCTACACCTTC.